This T cell receptor (beta chain) was recovered during a study of T-cell memory formation after mild COVID-19. TCRdb used MiXCR to reprocess the 5' RACE reads, holding one entry per CDR3 protein. The sample consists of 540,000 or so distinct CDR3 sequences, around 21% of them appearing once. In regard to this clonotype: Its antigen remains unidentified.

Study results and limitations: Pre-infection memory already had some responding clones, implying cross-reactive memory joined.

Trimming cost V 6 bases and J 2 bases, with 14 bases left between them. The CDR3 totals 13 residues. Germline V gives CDR1 DFQATT, CDR2 SNEGSKA (reference sequence). The sequence derives from an adult woman who had mild COVID-19 (a few samples of this study predate the infection). Cell type and time point are not known. Specimen: PBMCs or a T cell subset sorted from them (not recorded which). The chain combines TRBV20-1 with TRBJ2-7; unclear D gene. CDR3 loop: CSAPKGLAYEQYF. CDR3 coding DNA: TGCAGTGCCCCAAAGGGTTTGGCCTACGAGCAGTACTTC.